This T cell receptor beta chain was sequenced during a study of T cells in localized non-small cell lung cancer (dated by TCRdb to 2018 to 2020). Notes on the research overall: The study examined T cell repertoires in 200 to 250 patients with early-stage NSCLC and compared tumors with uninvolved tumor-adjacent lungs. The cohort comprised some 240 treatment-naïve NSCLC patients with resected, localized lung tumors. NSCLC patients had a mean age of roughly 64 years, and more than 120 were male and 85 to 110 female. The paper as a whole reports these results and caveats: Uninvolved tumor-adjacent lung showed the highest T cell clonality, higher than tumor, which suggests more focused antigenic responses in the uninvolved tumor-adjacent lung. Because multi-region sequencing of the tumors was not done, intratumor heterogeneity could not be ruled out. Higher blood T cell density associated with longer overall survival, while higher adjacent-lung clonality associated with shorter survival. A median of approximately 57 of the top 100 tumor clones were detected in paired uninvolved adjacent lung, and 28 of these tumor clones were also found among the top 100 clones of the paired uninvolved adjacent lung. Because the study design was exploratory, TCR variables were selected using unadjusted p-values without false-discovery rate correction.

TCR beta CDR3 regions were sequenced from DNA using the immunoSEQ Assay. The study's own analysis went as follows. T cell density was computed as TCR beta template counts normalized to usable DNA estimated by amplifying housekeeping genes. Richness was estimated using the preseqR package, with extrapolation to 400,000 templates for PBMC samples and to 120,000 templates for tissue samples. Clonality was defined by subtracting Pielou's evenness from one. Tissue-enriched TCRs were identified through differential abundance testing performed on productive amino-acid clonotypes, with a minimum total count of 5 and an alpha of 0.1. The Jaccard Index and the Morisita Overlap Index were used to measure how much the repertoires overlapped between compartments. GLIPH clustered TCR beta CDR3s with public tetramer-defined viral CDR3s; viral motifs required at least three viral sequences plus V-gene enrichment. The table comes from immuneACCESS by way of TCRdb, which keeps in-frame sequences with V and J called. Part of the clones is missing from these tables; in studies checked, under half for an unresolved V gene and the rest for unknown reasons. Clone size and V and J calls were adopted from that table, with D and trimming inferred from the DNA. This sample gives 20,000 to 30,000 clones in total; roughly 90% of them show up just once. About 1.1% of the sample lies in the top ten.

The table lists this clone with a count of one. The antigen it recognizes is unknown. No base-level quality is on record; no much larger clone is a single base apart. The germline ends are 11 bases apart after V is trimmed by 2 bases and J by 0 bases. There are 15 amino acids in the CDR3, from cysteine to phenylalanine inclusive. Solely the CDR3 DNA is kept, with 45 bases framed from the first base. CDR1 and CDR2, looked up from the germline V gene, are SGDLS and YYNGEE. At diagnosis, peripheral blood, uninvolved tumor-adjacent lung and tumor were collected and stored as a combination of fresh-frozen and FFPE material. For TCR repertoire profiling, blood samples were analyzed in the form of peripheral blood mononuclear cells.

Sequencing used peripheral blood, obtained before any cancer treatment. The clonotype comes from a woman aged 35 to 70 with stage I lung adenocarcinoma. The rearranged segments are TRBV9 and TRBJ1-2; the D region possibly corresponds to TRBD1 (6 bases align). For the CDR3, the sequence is CASSVSGGSNYGYTF. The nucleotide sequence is TGTGCCAGCAGCGTCTCCGGGGGCTCTAACTATGGCTACACCTTC.